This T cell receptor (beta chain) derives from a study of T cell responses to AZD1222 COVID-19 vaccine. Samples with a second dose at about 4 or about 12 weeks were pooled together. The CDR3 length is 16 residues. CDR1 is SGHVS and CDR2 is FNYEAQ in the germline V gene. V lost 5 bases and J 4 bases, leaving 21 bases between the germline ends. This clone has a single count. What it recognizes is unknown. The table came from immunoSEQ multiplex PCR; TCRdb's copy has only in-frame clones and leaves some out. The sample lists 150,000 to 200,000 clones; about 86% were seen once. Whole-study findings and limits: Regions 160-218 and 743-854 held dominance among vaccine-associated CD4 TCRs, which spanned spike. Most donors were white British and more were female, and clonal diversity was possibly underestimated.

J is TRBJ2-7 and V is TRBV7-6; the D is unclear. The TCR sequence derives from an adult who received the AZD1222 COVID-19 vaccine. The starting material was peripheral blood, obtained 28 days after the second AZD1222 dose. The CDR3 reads CASSPRGGVTGYEQYF. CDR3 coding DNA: TGTGCCAGCAGCCCGAGAGGCGGTGTCACTGGGTACGAGCAGTACTTC.